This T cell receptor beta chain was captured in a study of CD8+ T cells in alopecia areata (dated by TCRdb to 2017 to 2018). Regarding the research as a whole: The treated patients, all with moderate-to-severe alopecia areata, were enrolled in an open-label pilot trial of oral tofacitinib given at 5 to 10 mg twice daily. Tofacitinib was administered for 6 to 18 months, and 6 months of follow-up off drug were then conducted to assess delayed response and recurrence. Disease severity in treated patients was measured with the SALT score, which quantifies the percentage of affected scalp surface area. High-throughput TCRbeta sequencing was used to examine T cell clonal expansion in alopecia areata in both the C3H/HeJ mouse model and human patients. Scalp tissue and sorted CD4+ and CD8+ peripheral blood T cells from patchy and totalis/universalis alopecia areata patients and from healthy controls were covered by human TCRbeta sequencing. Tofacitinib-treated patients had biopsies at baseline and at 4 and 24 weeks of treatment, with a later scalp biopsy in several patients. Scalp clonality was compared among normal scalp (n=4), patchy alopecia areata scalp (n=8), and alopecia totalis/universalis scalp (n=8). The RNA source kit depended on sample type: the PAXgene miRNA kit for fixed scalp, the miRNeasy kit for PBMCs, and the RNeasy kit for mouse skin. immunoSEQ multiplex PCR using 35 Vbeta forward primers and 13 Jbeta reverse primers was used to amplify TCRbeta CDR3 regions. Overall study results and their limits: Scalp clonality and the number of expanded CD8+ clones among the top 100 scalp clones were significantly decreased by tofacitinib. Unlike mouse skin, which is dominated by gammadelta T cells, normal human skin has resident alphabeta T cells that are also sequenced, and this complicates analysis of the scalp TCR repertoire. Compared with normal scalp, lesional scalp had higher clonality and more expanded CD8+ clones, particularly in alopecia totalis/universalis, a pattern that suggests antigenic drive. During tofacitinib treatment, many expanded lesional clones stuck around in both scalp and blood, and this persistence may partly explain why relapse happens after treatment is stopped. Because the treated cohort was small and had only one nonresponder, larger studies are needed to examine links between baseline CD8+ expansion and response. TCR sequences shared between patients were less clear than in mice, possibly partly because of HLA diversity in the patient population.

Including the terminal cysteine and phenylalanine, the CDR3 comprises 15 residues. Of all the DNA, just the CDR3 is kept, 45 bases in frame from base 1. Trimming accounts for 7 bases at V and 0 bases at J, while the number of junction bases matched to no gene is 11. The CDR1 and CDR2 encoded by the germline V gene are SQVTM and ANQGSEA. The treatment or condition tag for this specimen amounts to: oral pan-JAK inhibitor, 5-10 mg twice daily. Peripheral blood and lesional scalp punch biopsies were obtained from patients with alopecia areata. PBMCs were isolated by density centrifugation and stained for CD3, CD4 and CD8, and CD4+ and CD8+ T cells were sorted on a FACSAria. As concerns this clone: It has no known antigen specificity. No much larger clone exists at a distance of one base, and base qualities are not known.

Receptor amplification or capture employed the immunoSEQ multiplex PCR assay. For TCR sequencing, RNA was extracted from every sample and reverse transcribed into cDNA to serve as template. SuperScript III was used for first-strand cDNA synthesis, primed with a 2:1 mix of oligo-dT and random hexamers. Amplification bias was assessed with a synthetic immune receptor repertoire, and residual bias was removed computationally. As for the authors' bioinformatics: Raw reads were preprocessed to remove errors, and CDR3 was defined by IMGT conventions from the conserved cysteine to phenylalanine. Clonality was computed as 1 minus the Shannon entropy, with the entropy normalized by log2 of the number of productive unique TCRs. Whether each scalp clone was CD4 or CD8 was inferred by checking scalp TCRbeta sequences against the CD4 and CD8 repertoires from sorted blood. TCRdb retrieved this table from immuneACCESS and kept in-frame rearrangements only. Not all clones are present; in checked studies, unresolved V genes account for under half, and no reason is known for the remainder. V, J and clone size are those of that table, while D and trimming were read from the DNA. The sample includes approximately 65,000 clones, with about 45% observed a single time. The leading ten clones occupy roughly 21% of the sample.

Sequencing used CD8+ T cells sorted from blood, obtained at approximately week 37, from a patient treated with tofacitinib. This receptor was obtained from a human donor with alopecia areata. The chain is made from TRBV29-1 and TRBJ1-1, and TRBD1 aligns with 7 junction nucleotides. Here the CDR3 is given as CSAGSPGQLNTEAFF. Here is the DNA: TGCAGCGCTGGGTCCCCGGGACAGCTGAACACTGAAGCTTTCTTT.